The 13 T cell receptor beta chains presented below share a single source sample, sequenced in a study of CD8+CD57+ T cells in acquired aplastic anemia. Profiles of TCR beta VDJ and CDR3 were generated from a genomic DNA template. TCRdb reprocessed the reads via MiXCR and lists one record per CDR3 protein. In the table there are a few hundred thousand distinct CDR3 sequences, about a third of which are singletons. Patients picked for sequencing had shown CD8+CD57+ cell expansion detected by flow cytometry. The sequencing input was sorted CD4+, CD8+, or CD8+CD57+ T cells (not recorded which) from PBMCs. Every receptor here comes from a human donor with aplastic anemia.

The V gene is TRBV5-4, the J gene TRBJ2-6, with TRBD1 matching over 7 bases. This CDR3 spans 18 amino acids. Germline V gives CDR1 SGHNT, CDR2 YYREEE (reference sequence). J gave up 1 base and V 1 base, and 8 bases lay outside the gene matches. CDR3 nucleotide sequence: TGTGCCAGCAGCTTGACGGGGCAGGGGGTATCTGGGGCCAACGTCCTGACTTTC. Its protein product is CASSLTGQGVSGANVLTF.

This clonotype was found a few times. Given a much more abundant clone one base away, this may be a read error. The rearrangement links TRBV24-1 to TRBJ1-2; TRBD1 is a possible D gene (5 bases). CDR3 size: 11 residues. Per the germline V gene, CDR1 is KGHDR and CDR2 is SFDVKD. The V end lost 11 bases, the J end lost 2 bases, and 8 bases lay between the germline ends. This chain's CDR3 is CASRANYGYTF. The CDR3 DNA follows: TGTGCCAGCAGGGCAAACTATGGCTACACCTTC.

The V and J genes are TRBV5-1 and TRBJ2-7; D ambiguous. The V end was cut by 0 bases, the J end by 0 bases, with 10 bases between. CDR3 size: 15 residues. CDR1 is SGHRS, CDR2 YFSETQ, per germline. Here the CDR3 DNA reads TGCGCCAGCAGCTTGGAACCTCTCTTCTCCTACGAGCAGTACTTC. It specifies CASSLEPLFSYEQYF.

This clonotype has just a few counts. The chain links TRBV20-1 to TRBJ1-1; 7 bases align to TRBD1. The CDR3 is made up of 11 amino acids. The germline V gene encodes CDR1 DFQATT and CDR2 SNEGSKA (reference sequence). The V gene end was trimmed by 6 bases and the J gene end by 7 bases; junction bases not matched to a gene: 5. In DNA, the CDR3 is TGCAGTGCATGGGACAGCTATGAAGCTTTCTTT. Its protein is CSAWDSYEAFF.

With respect to this clonotype: This may come from a read error, since a much larger clone is one base off. The chain couples TRBV5-1 to TRBJ2-7, with 8 bases aligning to TRBD1. In germline, CDR1 is SGHRS, CDR2 YFSETQ. The CDR3 spans 14 residues. The CDR3: CAGSLVTGGGEQYF. DNA of the CDR3: TGCGCCGGCAGCTTGGTCACAGGGGGAGGCGAGCAGTACTTC.

About this clonotype itself: Its ends do not fully match the called genes, so a read error is possible. This chain links TRBV29-1 with TRBJ2-2, with 10 bases aligning to TRBD2. CDR1 and CDR2 from the germline V gene are SQVTM and ANQGSEA. This CDR3 comprises 14 residues. CDR3 protein: CSVEDPGLAAGAVF. The CDR3 DNA sequence: TGCAGCGTTGAAGACCCCGGACTAGCGGCTGGAGCTGTTTTT.

This clonotype was counted a few times. The chain combines TRBV5-1 with TRBJ2-7; D tentatively fits TRBD1 or TRBD2 (6 bases each). Trimming took 1 base from V and 0 from J, leaving 11 bases between them. The CDR3 consists of 15 residues. CDR1 SGHRS and CDR2 YFSETQ come from the germline V gene. The CDR3 here is CASSLSGASSYEQYF. CDR3 bases: TGCGCCAGCAGCTTGTCGGGGGCTTCCTCCTACGAGCAGTACTTC.

This clonotype was seen repeatedly, ten times or more. The chain employs TRBV19 and TRBJ1-4; no reliable D call. Trimming stripped 5 bases from V and 8 bases from J, with 15 bases between. Germline V gene data show CDR1 as LNHDA and CDR2 as SQIVND (reference sequence). The CDR3 is 14 residues long. The CDR3 bases are TGTGCCAGTAGTCCCGTCCGGACGGACGAAAAACTGTTTTTT. Encoded protein: CASSPVRTDEKLFF.

A few counts support this clonotype. The chain uses TRBV5-1 and TRBJ1-1, with 7 bases matching TRBD1. The CDR3 totals 15 residues. Germline V gene lookup returns CDR1 SGHRS and CDR2 YFSETQ. The trim removed 0 bases at V and 0 bases at J, leaving 2 bases unmatched. CDR3 sequence (DNA): TGCGCCAGCAGCTTGGGGGGACAGATGAACACTGAAGCTTTCTTT. This translates into CASSLGGQMNTEAFF.

The V call is TRBV4-2, the J call TRBJ1-6; weak D call: TRBD1 (6 bases). The length of the CDR3 is 15 residues. The germline CDR1 and CDR2 sequences are LGHNA and YNFKEQ. Trimming left V 3 bases short and J 7 bases short, with 13 bases between. The CDR3 here is CASSHVTGRNSPLHF. In nucleotides, the CDR3 is TGTGCCAGCAGCCATGTGACAGGAAGAAATTCACCCCTCCACTTT.

The chain is built from TRBV27 and TRBJ2-7, with D perhaps given as TRBD1 or TRBD2 (5 bases each). This CDR3 is 13 amino acids long. Germline CDR1 reads MNHEY; CDR2 reads SMNVEV (reference sequence). Between the trimmed V and J ends, which lost 2 bases and 6 bases, there was a span of 11 bases. This CDR3 reads CASSLQGPIEQYF. The CDR3 DNA follows: TGTGCCAGCAGTTTACAGGGACCCATCGAGCAGTACTTC.

This clonotype was counted only a few times. This chain connects TRBV12-3 or TRBV12-4 to TRBJ1-1; 7 bases fit TRBD1. This CDR3 has 14 amino acids. The trim removed 7 bases at V and 1 base at J, leaving 6 bases unmatched. In DNA, the CDR3 is TGTGCCAGCACAAGGGGACAGAAGAACACTGAAGCTTTCTTT. It translates to CASTRGQKNTEAFF.

The rearrangement uses TRBV15 and TRBJ2-7; D possibly corresponds to TRBD1 (6 bases). This CDR3 spans 16 amino acids. The germline gives CDR1 LNHNV, CDR2 YYDKDF (reference sequence). The V and J ends lost 0 bases and 0 bases respectively, with 12 bases between them. CDR3 in DNA: TGTGCCACCAGCAGAGATCGGACAGCTAGCTCCTACGAGCAGTACTTC. This gives the protein CATSRDRTASSYEQYF.